This T cell receptor beta chain was found in a study of cytomegalovirus exposure and HLA in healthy donors. The repertoire was sequenced with immunoSEQ multiplex PCR; TCRdb's copy has only in-frame clones and lacks some. The sample yields 150,000 to 250,000 clones, around 84% seen once. V shed 0 bases and J shed 4 bases, with 13 bases lying between them. The CDR3 spans 15 residues. Germline values: CDR1 MNHNY, CDR2 SVGAGI (reference sequence). The sequenced sample consisted of PBMCs. V gene TRBV6-6 combines with J gene TRBJ2-7; D unclear. This receptor was taken from a woman between 25 and 40 years old in good health and CMV-seropositive. The CDR3 sequence is CASSYSISQAYEQYF. CDR3 nucleotide sequence: TGTGCCAGCAGTTACTCGATCTCCCAGGCATACGAGCAGTACTTC.